The 29 T cell receptor beta chains listed next were all sequenced from one sample in a study of blood T cells in healthy people across ages. Using a J-beta primer mix together with a sample-barcoded 5' primer, a second PCR was run for roughly 7 to 12 cycles. TCRdb reprocessed the 5' RACE reads via MiXCR and lists one record per CDR3 protein. The sample consists of hundreds of thousands of distinct CDR3 sequences, 40% to 45% of them appearing once. The specimen was blood. These receptors were collected from a man older than 75 in good health.

This clonotype has just one count. V and J are TRBV5-1 and TRBJ2-3; 9 nucleotides agree with TRBD2. CDR3 length: 16 amino acids. Germline-derived CDR1 and CDR2 are SGHRS and YFSETQ. The V segment lost 4 bases and the J segment 6 bases; nucleotides outside the gene matches: 12. The CDR3 DNA follows: TGCGCCAGCAGCGCGACTAGCGGAGGGCTCGGGGATACGCAGTATTTT. Translating gives CASSATSGGLGDTQYF.

This chain uses TRBV20-1 with TRBJ1-5; 7 bases fit TRBD1. Trimming cost V 2 bases and J 0 bases; bases outside gene matches: 10. CDR3 length: 17 amino acids. Germline V gene sequence: CDR1 DFQATT, CDR2 SNEGSKA (reference sequence). This CDR3 reads CSARRLGDRFSNQPQHF. CDR3 nucleotide sequence: TGCAGTGCTAGACGCCTTGGGGACAGATTTAGCAATCAGCCCCAGCATTTT.

This chain connects TRBV11-2 to TRBJ2-1, with 9 bases fitting TRBD2. J was trimmed by 0 bases and V by 3 bases; bases with no gene match: 3. This CDR3 comprises 16 residues. Germline V gene data show CDR1 as SGHAT and CDR2 as FQNNGV. This chain's CDR3 is CASSFAGGSSYNEQFF. The CDR3 coding sequence is TGTGCCAGCAGCTTCGCGGGGGGGAGCTCCTACAATGAGCAGTTCTTC.

This clonotype was seen a few times. V gene TRBV15 combines with J gene TRBJ2-6; D call uncertain. The CDR3 covers 15 residues. The germline V gene encodes CDR1 LNHNV and CDR2 YYDKDF (reference sequence). The V and J ends lost 2 bases and 2 bases respectively, with 7 bases between them. CDR3 loop: CATSRQDTGANVLTF. In nucleotides, the CDR3 is TGTGCCACCAGCAGACAGGATACTGGGGCCAACGTCCTGACTTTC.

As concerns this clonotype: It may be a read error: a sequence one base away is much more abundant. The chain is built from TRBV7-6 and TRBJ2-3; 13 bases line up with TRBD2. Germline assignment: CDR1 SGHVS and CDR2 FNYEAQ. The CDR3 is 16 amino acids. V was clipped by 5 bases and J by 2 bases; unmatched bases: 4. The CDR3 loop reads CASSRGTSGATDTQYF. CDR3 bases: TGTGCCAGCAGCCGAGGGACTAGCGGGGCCACAGATACGCAGTATTTT. The full variable domain, its missing parts supplied by reference TRBV7-6 and TRBJ2-3, is GAGVSQSPRYKVTKRGQDVALRCDPISGHVSLYWYRQALGQGPEFLTYFNYEAQQDKSGLPNDRFSAERPEGSISTLTIQRTEQRDSAMYRCASSRGTSGATDTQYFGPGTRLTVL.

The chain has TRBV7-2 and TRBJ2-7; no clear D. Germline CDR1 SGHTA, CDR2 FQGNSA. This CDR3 comprises 12 residues. V lost 2 bases and J lost 6, with 8 bases in between. The CDR3 spells CASSLTLAEQYF. The CDR3 nucleotides read TGTGCCAGCAGCTTAACCCTGGCCGAGCAGTACTTC.

This clonotype has just a few counts. V and J are TRBV7-9 and TRBJ2-3, with D maybe TRBD2 (6 bases). Between the trimmed V and J ends, which lost 11 bases and 6 bases, there was a span of 18 bases. The CDR3 has 13 amino acids. Germline V CDR1 and CDR2: SEHNR, FQNEAQ (reference sequence). This CDR3 is CASGGGAGDTQYF. The CDR3, as DNA: TGTGCCTCCGGAGGAGGGGCCGGGGATACGCAGTATTTT.

This clonotype appeared a few times. The rearrangement links TRBV28 to TRBJ2-7; 7 bases line up with TRBD2. The trim removed 11 bases at V and 5 bases at J, leaving 9 bases unmatched. The CDR3 has 12 residues. From germline, CDR1 is MDHEN and CDR2 SYDVKM. The CDR3 DNA reads as TGTGCCGCCGTCGGGGGGAGGAACGAGCAGTACTTC. Translating gives CAAVGGRNEQYF.

The chain links TRBV20-1 to TRBJ2-7; 15 positions agree with TRBD2. Unmatched junction bases numbered 4, after V lost 3 bases and J lost 7 bases. Germline-derived CDR1 and CDR2 are DFQATT and SNEGSKA (reference sequence). This CDR3 is built from 14 residues. The DNA of the CDR3 is TGCAGTGCTAGCCCCGGGACTAGCGGGGGGGAGCAGTACTTC. Its protein is CSASPGTSGGEQYF.

This clonotype was picked up a small number of times. The chain is built from TRBV6-2 or TRBV6-3 and TRBJ2-3, with 9 bases identical to TRBD2. The V and J ends lost 8 bases and 2 bases, in that order; junction bases with no gene match: 11. The CDR3 length is 16 residues. Germline V gene data show CDR1 as MNHEY and CDR2 as SVGEGT. CDR3 sequence (DNA): TGTGCCAGCGGGCGGGGGGGTCCTGCATTCACAGATACGCAGTATTTT. Translation gives CASGRGGPAFTDTQYF.

This chain uses TRBV5-1 with TRBJ1-2; D perhaps matches TRBD1 (6 bases). Per the germline V gene, CDR1 is SGHRS and CDR2 is YFSETQ. V was shortened by 0 bases and J by 7 bases, with 10 bases between the two germline ends. CDR3 length: 13 amino acids. The CDR3 protein is CASSLDRAGGYTF. The CDR3 DNA sequence: TGCGCCAGCAGCTTGGACAGGGCCGGTGGCTACACCTTC.

The rearrangement uses TRBV4-3 and TRBJ2-7; 11 positions agree with TRBD2. CDR3 length: 15 amino acids. Germline CDR1 reads LGHNA; CDR2 reads YSLEER. With 3 bases clipped from V and 3 bases from J, the junction kept 4 bases outside the gene matches. CDR3 nucleotides: TGCGCCAGCAGCCAGGAGACTAGCGGGGTCTACGAGCAGTACTTC. This codes for CASSQETSGVYEQYF.

J is TRBJ1-2 and V is TRBV4-1, with D hard to call. The CDR3 is 14 amino acids. CDR1 and CDR2 from the germline V gene are MGHRA and YSYEKL. Trimming removed 0 bases at V and 0 bases at J, with 5 bases between. The chain's CDR3 is CASSQDNTNYGYTF. CDR3 nucleotide sequence: TGCGCCAGCAGCCAAGATAACACTAACTATGGCTACACCTTC.

This clonotype was seen more than once but under ten times. The V gene is TRBV20-1, the J gene TRBJ1-2; 10 bases fit TRBD1. V gave up 4 bases and J gave up 3 bases; unmatched junction bases: 8. The CDR3 contains 15 residues. The germline gives CDR1 DFQATT, CDR2 SNEGSKA (reference sequence). As DNA, the CDR3 is TGCAGTGCTACCGGGGGACAGGGGAAAGACTATGGCTACACCTTC. Its translation: CSATGGQGKDYGYTF.

As to this clonotype: A single base separates this from a much larger clone, so it may be a read error. The rearrangement joins TRBV10-3 to TRBJ2-1, with a possible D match to TRBD2 (5 bases). Per germline, CDR1 ENHRY and CDR2 SYGVKD. CDR3 size: 13 residues. Trimming pared 4 bases from V and 10 bases from J, leaving 14 bases between. This CDR3 is CAISAGLLGEQFF. The CDR3 bases are TGTGCCATCAGTGCGGGATTGTTGGGCGAGCAGTTCTTC.

The sample holds a few counts of this clonotype. The chain is built from TRBV11-2 and TRBJ2-1, with 7 nucleotides matching TRBD1. The end of the DNA is better explained by TRBJ2-7, so the J call may be wrong. This CDR3 has 16 amino acids. Germline CDR1 reads SGHAT; CDR2 reads FQNNGV. The CDR3 region is CASSLTGESSYNEQYF. The CDR3 DNA is TGTGCCAGCAGCTTAACAGGGGAAAGCTCCTACAATGAGCAGTACTTC.

The CDR3 nucleotides are TGTGCCAGCAGTCCGACAGGGGGATCGGAGTTCTTC. Translation gives CASSPTGGSEFF. The rearrangement joins TRBV27 to TRBJ2-1, with 9 bases matching TRBD1. J gave up 14 bases and V 5 bases, and 7 bases lay outside the gene matches. This CDR3 spans 12 amino acids. The germline V gene has CDR1 MNHEY and CDR2 SMNVEV (reference sequence).

This clonotype was found a few times. J is TRBJ1-2 and V is TRBV9; TRBD1 might be the D (6 bases). Germline V gene sequence: CDR1 SGDLS, CDR2 YYNGEE. This CDR3 contains 14 residues. Trimming left V 3 bases short and J 4 bases short, with 13 bases between. The CDR3 sequence is CASSARQESYGYTF. CDR3 nucleotides: TGTGCCAGCAGCGCTAGACAGGAGAGCTATGGCTACACCTTC.

This clonotype was counted at least ten times. This rearrangement joins TRBV7-2 to TRBJ2-5; TRBD2 matches at 7 bases. The CDR3 runs 17 residues. Trimming removed 1 base from V and 1 base from J; junction bases left unmatched: 9. CDR1 is SGHTA and CDR2 is FQGNSA in the germline V gene. The CDR3 bases are TGTGCCAGCAGCTTAGTAGGGACGGGAGGCACCCAAGAGACCCAGTACTTC. Encoded protein: CASSLVGTGGTQETQYF. The full variable domain, rest sourced from reference TRBV7-2 and TRBJ2-5, is GAGVSQSPSNKVTEKGKDVELRCDPISGHTALYWYRQSLGQGLEFLIYFQGNSAPDKSGLPSDRFSAERTGGSVSTLTIQRTQQEDSAVYLCASSLVGTGGTQETQYFGPGTRLLVL.

Concerning this clonotype: This sequence may be a read error, since a much larger clone differs from it by one base. V usage is TRBV28 and J usage is TRBJ2-7, with 7 bases aligning to TRBD2. The CDR3 is 14 residues long. The germline V gene has CDR1 MDHEN and CDR2 SYDVKM. With 7 bases clipped from V and 3 bases from J, the junction kept 9 bases outside the gene matches. In DNA, the CDR3 is TGTGCCAGCACCCTGGGGGGGGACGTCTACGAGCAGTACTTC. Encoded protein: CASTLGGDVYEQYF.

This clonotype was seen more than once but under ten times. The chain has TRBV20-1 and TRBJ2-5; TRBD1 matches at 9 bases. Germline values: CDR1 DFQATT, CDR2 SNEGSKA (reference sequence). CDR3 length: 15 amino acids. V shed 2 bases, J shed 5 bases, and the junction held 9 bases outside the gene matches. The CDR3 DNA is TGCAGTGCTAGAACAACCGGACAGGGGAGCGAGACCCAGTACTTC. Its translation: CSARTTGQGSETQYF.

This clonotype was observed a few times. J is TRBJ1-1 and V is TRBV6-6; TRBD1 matches at 7 bases. There are 13 residues in the CDR3. V shed 5 bases and J 13 bases; nucleotides not matched to a gene: 13. Per germline, CDR1 MNHNY and CDR2 SVGAGI (reference sequence). The CDR3 is CASSDTTGTGFFF. CDR3 sequence (DNA): TGTGCCAGCAGTGACACGACAGGGACGGGCTTTTTCTTT.

This clonotype was counted a few times. V and J are TRBV7-2 and TRBJ2-3; the match to TRBD2 covers 13 bases. This CDR3 spans 18 amino acids. Per the germline V gene, CDR1 is SGHTA and CDR2 is FQGNSA. Trimming took 2 bases from V and 8 from J; bases not matched to a gene: 13. The CDR3 is CASSLQLAGGRAGGTQYF. CDR3 DNA sequence: TGTGCCAGCAGCTTACAACTAGCGGGGGGGCGCGCGGGGGGTACGCAGTATTTT.

With regard to this clonotype: A much larger clone lies one base from this, so it may be a read error. J is TRBJ2-1 and V is TRBV7-2; 8 nucleotides agree with TRBD2. The V segment lost 0 bases and the J segment 6 bases; nucleotides outside the gene matches: 10. Looked up from germline, CDR1 is SGHTA and CDR2 is FQGNSA. CDR3 length: 17 residues. CDR3 in DNA: TGTGCCAGCAGCTTAGCGCTTAGTCGAGCGGGGGTCAATGAGCAGTTCTTC. It encodes CASSLALSRAGVNEQFF.

V and J are TRBV5-6 and TRBJ1-2; no reliable D call. Germline loops: CDR1 SGHDT, CDR2 YYEEEE. V was trimmed by 0 bases and J by 4 bases, leaving 13 bases between them. This CDR3 is built from 15 residues. The CDR3 sequence: CASSLDGQMTYGYTF. Here the CDR3 DNA reads TGTGCCAGCAGCTTGGATGGCCAGATGACCTATGGCTACACCTTC.

This clonotype occurred many times. The chain is built from TRBV28 and TRBJ2-7, with 7 positions matching TRBD2. The CDR3 contains 13 residues. Germline CDR1 is MDHEN and CDR2 is SYDVKM. J lost 5 bases, V lost 6 bases, and 7 bases had no gene match. The chain's CDR3 is CASSSAGDHEQYF. The CDR3 nucleotides read TGTGCCAGCAGCTCCGCGGGGGACCACGAGCAGTACTTC.

The genes are TRBV3-1 and TRBJ2-2; no reliable D call. Germline V gene sequence: CDR1 LGHDT, CDR2 YNNKEL (reference sequence). This CDR3 contains 14 residues. V was shortened by 3 bases and J by 5 bases, with 10 bases between the two germline ends. CDR3 amino acids: CASSQWARTGELFF. The CDR3 region has the DNA TGTGCCAGCAGCCAGTGGGCGAGGACCGGGGAGCTGTTTTTT.

V gene TRBV20-1 combines with J gene TRBJ2-7, with D hard to call. Germline V gene data show CDR1 as DFQATT and CDR2 as SNEGSKA (reference sequence). Deletions cut 6 bases from V and 7 bases from J, with 22 bases between. This CDR3 region has 14 residues. The chain's CDR3 is CSAPVNRPDNEQYF. The CDR3 DNA reads as TGCAGTGCCCCCGTTAATCGGCCCGACAATGAGCAGTACTTC.

The rearrangement uses TRBV7-2 and TRBJ2-7; 7 nucleotides agree with TRBD2. The CDR3 covers 15 residues. Germline assignment: CDR1 SGHTA and CDR2 FQGNSA. The V segment lost 4 bases and the J segment 5 bases; nucleotides outside the gene matches: 11. CDR3 bases: TGTGCCAGCAGCTCGCTAGCGGCTCGGTTTAACGAGCAGTACTTC. Residues: CASSSLAARFNEQYF. The variable domain in full, completed from reference TRBV7-2 and TRBJ2-7, reads GAGVSQSPSNKVTEKGKDVELRCDPISGHTALYWYRQSLGQGLEFLIYFQGNSAPDKSGLPSDRFSAERTGGSVSTLTIQRTQQEDSAVYLCASSSLAARFNEQYFGPGTRLTVT.